These T cell receptor beta chains were read from a single sample in a study of T cell responses to AZD1222 COVID-19 vaccine. Measured with immunoSEQ multiplex PCR; TCRdb has only the in-frame clones, and not every one. The sample includes 110,000 or so clones, about nine tenths seen only once; the top ten take about 6.5%. The input for sequencing was peripheral blood, taken 28 days after the second AZD1222 dose. These receptors were collected from an adult who received the AZD1222 COVID-19 vaccine. Both conserved end residues are part of each CDR3. D genes are given only for firm matches. A row's size may be missing; if present it is once, few, many or a size class.

d_call	clone_size	v_call	j_call	cdr3_aa	cdr3_nt
TRBD2	.	TRBV19	TRBJ2-2	CASRPGEGFGNTGELFF	TGTGCCAGTAGACCTGGGGAGGGGTTCGGGAACACCGGGGAGCTGTTTTTT
.	.	TRBV9	TRBJ2-7	CASSKGRIAYEQYF	TGTGCCAGCAGCAAAGGGAGGATCGCCTACGAGCAGTACTTC
TRBD2	once	TRBV13	TRBJ2-5	CASSLVAGGQETQYF	TGTGCCAGCAGCTTAGTGGCGGGGGGCCAAGAGACCCAGTACTTC
TRBD1	.	TRBV19	TRBJ1-2	CASSMTGSYGYTF	TGTGCCAGTAGTATGACAGGGTCCTATGGCTACACCTTC
.	.	TRBV7-9	TRBJ1-3	CASSVRGNTIYF	TGTGCCAGCAGCGTTCGGGGGAACACCATATATTTT
.	.	TRBV19	TRBJ1-1	CASSIQSPANTEAFF	TGTGCCAGTAGTATCCAATCCCCTGCGAACACTGAAGCTTTCTTT
TRBD1	.	TRBV6-5	TRBJ2-2	CASSLTGLTGELFF	TGTGCCAGCAGCTTGACAGGGCTCACCGGGGAGCTGTTTTTT
TRBD2	.	TRBV10-3	TRBJ2-5	CAINGAGASQETQYF	TGTGCCATCAACGGAGCGGGGGCCTCCCAAGAGACCCAGTACTTC
.	.	TRBV2	TRBJ1-1	CASRVVMNTEAFF	TGTGCCAGCAGGGTAGTCATGAACACTGAAGCTTTCTTT
.	.	TRBV4-1	TRBJ1-3	CASSQDRFSGNTIYF	TGCGCCAGCAGCCAAGATCGGTTCTCTGGAAACACCATATATTTT
.	once	TRBV12-3/TRBV12-4	TRBJ1-2	CASSFEGYGYTF	TGTGCCAGCAGTTTCGAGGGCTATGGCTACACCTTC
.	.	TRBV9	TRBJ2-5	CASSVAQVGGETQYF	TGTGCCAGCAGCGTAGCCCAGGTCGGTGGGGAGACCCAGTACTTC
.	few	TRBV25-1	TRBJ2-3	CASTGFSTDTQYF	TGTGCCAGCACAGGGTTTAGCACAGATACGCAGTATTTT
TRBD1	.	TRBV7-3	TRBJ1-2	CASSAQGDSYGYTF	TGTGCCAGCAGCGCCCAGGGGGACAGCTATGGCTACACCTTC
.	few	TRBV14	TRBJ1-2	CASSPTTYGYTF	TGTGCCAGCAGTCCGACGACCTATGGCTACACCTTC
TRBD1	.	TRBV5-1	TRBJ1-4	CASSPRQGAGEKLFF	TGCGCCAGCAGCCCCCGACAGGGGGCGGGTGAAAAACTGTTTTTT
.	.	TRBV21-1	TRBJ2-1	CASSKAFGGRNLDEQFF	TGTGCCAGCAGCAAAGCTTTTGGGGGGAGGAATCTCGATGAGCAGTTCTTC
.	.	TRBV3-1/TRBV3-2	TRBJ2-6	CASSQDPGSGANVLTF	TGTGCCAGCAGCCAAGATCCGGGCTCTGGGGCCAACGTCCTGACTTTC
TRBD1	.	TRBV28	TRBJ2-7	CASSFSVGRGSRGLHEQYF	TGTGCCAGCAGTTTTAGCGTCGGACGCGGCTCCAGGGGGCTCCACGAGCAGTACTTC
TRBD1	.	TRBV10-3	TRBJ1-5	CAISVDRGGNQPQHF	TGTGCCATCAGTGTTGACAGGGGGGGCAATCAGCCCCAGCATTTT
.	.	TRBV5-4	TRBJ1-2	CASSLDPRGYTF	TGTGCCAGCAGCTTGGATCCCAGAGGCTACACCTTC
.	.	TRBV29-1	TRBJ2-3	CSVAEGGGTQYF	TGCAGCGTTGCAGAAGGGGGGGGTACGCAGTATTTT
.	.	TRBV6-5	TRBJ1-6	CASSSRIQGDSPLHF	TGTGCCAGCAGTTCGCGGATCCAGGGCGATTCACCCCTCCACTTT
.	once	TRBV18	TRBJ1-1	CASSPPPVPNTEAFF	TGTGCCAGCTCACCCCCCCCGGTCCCGAACACTGAAGCTTTCTTT
.	.	TRBV6-5	TRBJ1-1	CASSYSLRLNTEAFF	TGTGCCAGCAGTTACTCATTACGGTTGAACACTGAAGCTTTCTTT
.	.	TRBV4-1	TRBJ1-2	CASSQDPKENYGYTF	TGCGCCAGCAGCCAAGATCCGAAGGAGAACTATGGCTACACCTTC
.	.	TRBV10-3	TRBJ1-1	CAITQGQTENTEAFF	TGTGCCATCACCCAAGGGCAGACAGAGAACACTGAAGCTTTCTTT
.	few	TRBV11-3	TRBJ2-7	CASSLDGREQYF	TGTGCCAGCAGCTTAGACGGTCGTGAGCAGTACTTC
TRBD1	.	TRBV5-6	TRBJ1-2	CASSPGQGHYGYTF	TGTGCCAGCAGCCCTGGACAGGGTCACTATGGCTACACCTTC
.	.	TRBV11-2	TRBJ1-1	CASSSTTGHTEAFF	TGTGCCAGCAGCTCCACTACAGGGCACACTGAAGCTTTCTTT
TRBD2	.	TRBV19	TRBJ2-7	CASSPSGGYEQYF	TGTGCCAGTAGCCCTTCGGGGGGTTACGAGCAGTACTTC